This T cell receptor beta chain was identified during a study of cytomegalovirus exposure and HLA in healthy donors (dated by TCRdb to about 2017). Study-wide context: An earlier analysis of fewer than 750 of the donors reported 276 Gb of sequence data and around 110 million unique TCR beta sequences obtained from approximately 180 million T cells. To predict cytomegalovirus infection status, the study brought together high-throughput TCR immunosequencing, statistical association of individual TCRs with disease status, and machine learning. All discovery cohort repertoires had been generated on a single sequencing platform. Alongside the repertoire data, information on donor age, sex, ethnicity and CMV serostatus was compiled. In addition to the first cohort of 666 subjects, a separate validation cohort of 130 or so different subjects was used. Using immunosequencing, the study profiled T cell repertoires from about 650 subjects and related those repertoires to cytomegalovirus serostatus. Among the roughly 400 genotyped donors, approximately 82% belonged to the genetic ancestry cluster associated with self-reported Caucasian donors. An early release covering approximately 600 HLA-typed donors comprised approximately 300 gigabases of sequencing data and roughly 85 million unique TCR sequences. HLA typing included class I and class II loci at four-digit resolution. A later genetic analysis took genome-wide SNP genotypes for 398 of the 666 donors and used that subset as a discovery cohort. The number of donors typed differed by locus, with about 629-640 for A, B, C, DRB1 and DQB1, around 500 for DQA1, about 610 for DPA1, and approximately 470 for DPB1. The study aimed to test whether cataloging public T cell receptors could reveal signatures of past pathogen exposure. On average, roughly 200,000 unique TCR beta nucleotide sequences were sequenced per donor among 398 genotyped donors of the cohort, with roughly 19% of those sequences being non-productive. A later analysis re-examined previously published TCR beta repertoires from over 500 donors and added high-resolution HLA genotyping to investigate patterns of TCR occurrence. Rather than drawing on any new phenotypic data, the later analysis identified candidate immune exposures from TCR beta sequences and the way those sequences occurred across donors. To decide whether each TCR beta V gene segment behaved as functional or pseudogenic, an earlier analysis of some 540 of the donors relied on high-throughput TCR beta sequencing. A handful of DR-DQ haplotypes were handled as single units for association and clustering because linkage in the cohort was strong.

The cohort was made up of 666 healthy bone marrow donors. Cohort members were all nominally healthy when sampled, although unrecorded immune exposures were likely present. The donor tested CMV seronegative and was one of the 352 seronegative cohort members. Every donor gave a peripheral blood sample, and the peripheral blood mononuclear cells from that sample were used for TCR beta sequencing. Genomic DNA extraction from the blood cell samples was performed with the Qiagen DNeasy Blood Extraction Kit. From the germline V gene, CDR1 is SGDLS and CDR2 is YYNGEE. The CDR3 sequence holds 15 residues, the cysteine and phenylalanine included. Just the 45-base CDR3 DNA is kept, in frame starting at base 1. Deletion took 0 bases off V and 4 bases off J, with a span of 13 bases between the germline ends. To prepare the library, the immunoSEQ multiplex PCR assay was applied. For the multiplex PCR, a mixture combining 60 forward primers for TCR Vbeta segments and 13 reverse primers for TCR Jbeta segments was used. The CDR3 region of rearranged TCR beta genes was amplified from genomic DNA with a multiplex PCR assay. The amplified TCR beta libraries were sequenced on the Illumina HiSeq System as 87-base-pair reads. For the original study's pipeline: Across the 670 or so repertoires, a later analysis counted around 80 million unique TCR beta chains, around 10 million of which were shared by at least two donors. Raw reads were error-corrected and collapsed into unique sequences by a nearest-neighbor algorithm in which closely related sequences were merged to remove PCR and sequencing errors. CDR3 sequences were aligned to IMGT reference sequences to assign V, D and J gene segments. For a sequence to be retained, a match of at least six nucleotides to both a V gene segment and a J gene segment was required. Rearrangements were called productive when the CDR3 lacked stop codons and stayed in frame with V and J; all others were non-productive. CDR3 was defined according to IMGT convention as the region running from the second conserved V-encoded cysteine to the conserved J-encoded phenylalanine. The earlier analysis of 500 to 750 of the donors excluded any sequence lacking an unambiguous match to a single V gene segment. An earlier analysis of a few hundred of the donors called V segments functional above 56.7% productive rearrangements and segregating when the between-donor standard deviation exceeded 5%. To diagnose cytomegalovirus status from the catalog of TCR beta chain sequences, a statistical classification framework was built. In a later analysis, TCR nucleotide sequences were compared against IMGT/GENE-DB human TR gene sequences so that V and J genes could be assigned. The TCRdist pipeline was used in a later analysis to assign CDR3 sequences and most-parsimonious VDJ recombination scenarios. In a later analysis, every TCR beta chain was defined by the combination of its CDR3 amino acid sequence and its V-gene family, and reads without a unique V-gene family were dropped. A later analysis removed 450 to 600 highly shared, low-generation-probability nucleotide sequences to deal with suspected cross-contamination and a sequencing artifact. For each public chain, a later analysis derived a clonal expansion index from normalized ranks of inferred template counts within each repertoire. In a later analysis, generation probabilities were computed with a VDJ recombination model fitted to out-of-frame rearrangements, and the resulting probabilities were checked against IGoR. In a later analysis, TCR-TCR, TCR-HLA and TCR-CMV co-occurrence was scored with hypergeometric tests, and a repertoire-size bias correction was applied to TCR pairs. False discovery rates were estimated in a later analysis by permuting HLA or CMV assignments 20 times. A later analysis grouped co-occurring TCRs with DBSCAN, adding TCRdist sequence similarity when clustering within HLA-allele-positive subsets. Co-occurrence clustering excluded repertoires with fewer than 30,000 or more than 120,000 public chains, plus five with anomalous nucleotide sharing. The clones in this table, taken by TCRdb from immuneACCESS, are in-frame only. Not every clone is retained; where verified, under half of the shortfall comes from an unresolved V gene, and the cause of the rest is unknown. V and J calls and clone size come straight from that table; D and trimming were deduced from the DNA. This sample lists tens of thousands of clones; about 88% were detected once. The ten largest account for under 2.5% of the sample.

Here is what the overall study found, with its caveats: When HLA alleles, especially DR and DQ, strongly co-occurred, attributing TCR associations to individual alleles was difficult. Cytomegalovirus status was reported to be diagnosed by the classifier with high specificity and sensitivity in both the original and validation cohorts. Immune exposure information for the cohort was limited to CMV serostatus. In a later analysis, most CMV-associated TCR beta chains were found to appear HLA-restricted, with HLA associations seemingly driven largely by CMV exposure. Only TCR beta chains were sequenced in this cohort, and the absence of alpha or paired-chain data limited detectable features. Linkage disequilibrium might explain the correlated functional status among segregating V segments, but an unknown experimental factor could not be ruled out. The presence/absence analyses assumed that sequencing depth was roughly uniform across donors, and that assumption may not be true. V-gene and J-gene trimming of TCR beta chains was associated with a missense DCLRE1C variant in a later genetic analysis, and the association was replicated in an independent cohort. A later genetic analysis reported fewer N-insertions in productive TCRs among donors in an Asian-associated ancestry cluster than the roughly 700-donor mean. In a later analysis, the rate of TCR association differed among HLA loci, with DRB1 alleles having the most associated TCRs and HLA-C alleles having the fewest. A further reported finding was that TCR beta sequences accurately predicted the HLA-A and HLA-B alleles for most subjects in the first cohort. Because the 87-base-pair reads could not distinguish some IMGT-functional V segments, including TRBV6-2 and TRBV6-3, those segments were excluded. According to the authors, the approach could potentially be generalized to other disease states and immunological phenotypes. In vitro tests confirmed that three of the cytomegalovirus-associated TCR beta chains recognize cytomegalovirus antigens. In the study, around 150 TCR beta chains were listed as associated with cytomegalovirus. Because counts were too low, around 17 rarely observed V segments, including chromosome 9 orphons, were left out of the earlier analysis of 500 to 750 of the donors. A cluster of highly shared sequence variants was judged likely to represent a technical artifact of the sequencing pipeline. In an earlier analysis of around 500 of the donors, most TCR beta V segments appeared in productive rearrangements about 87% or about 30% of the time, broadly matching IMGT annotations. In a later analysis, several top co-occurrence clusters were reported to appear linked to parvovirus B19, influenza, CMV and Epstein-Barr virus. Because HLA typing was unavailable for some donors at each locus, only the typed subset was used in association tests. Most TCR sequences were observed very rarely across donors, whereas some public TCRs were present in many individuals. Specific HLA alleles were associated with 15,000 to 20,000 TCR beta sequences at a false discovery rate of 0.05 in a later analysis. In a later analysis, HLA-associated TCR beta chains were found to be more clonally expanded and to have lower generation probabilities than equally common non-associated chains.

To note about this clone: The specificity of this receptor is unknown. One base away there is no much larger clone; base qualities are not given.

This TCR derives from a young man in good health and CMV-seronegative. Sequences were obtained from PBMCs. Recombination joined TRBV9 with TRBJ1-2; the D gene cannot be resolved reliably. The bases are TGTGCCAGCAGCGTAGAAGAACCGGACTTCTATGGCTACACCTTC. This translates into CASSVEEPDFYGYTF.